The 28 T cell receptor beta chains presented below share a single source sample, sequenced in a study of blood T cell repertoires in COVID-19. Generated by immunoSEQ multiplex PCR, the TCRdb table keeps only in-frame clones and is missing some. The repertoire consists of 180,000 or so clones, with approximately 85% occurring once and the leading ten covering around 8.6%. Sequenced input: PBMCs or T cells enriched from blood (not recorded which). The source of these receptors is a woman in her twenties or thirties who had recovered from COVID-19.

A few counts support this clone. This chain uses TRBV19 with TRBJ1-1; D is possibly TRBD1 (5 bases). Germline V gene data show CDR1 as LNHDA and CDR2 as SQIVND (reference sequence). The CDR3 is 16 residues long. Trimming stripped 5 bases from V and 1 base from J, with 17 bases between. The CDR3 DNA reads TGTGCCAGTAGTCAGCAAGGGGTCAGAACGAACACTGAAGCTTTCTTT. This sequence encodes CASSQQGVRTNTEAFF.

This clone has a single count. J is TRBJ2-1 and V is TRBV7-2; perhaps TRBD2 as D (5 bases). CDR3 size: 15 residues. Germline V CDR1 and CDR2: SGHTA, FQGNSA. Trimming shortened V by 6 bases and J by 6 bases, and 18 bases separated the two germline ends. The CDR3 region has the DNA TGTGCCAGCAGTAAGCCGGGCAGACGGGGCAATGAGCAGTTCTTC. Protein product: CASSKPGRRGNEQFF.

The rearrangement joins TRBV28 to TRBJ1-3; D unclear. V lost 7 bases to trimming and J lost 0 bases, with 16 bases between them. Germline V gene sequence: CDR1 MDHEN, CDR2 SYDVKM. This CDR3 contains 16 residues. CDR3 bases: TGTGCCAGCACCTCTCCCGCCAGTCACTCTGGAAACACCATATATTTT. It encodes CASTSPASHSGNTIYF. Combining the CDR3 with reference TRBV28 and TRBJ1-3 gives the whole variable domain DVKVTQSSRYLVKRTGEKVFLECVQDMDHENMFWYRQDPGLGLRLIYFSYDVKMKEKGDIPEGYSVSREKKERFSLILESASTNQTSMYLCASTSPASHSGNTIYFGEGSWLTVV.

The chain links TRBV2 to TRBJ1-1; perhaps TRBD1 as D (6 bases). V lost 10 bases and J 2 bases, leaving 14 bases between the germline ends. The V gene's germline CDR1 is SNHLY and CDR2 FYNNEI. This CDR3 has 13 amino acids. The CDR3 is CATGALGNTEAFF. The CDR3 DNA follows: TGTGCCACAGGGGCTCTGGGTAACACTGAAGCTTTCTTT.

The chain is built from TRBV3-1 (or the pseudogene TRBV3-2) and TRBJ2-7; D gene ambiguous. Germline V gene sequence: CDR1 LGHDT, CDR2 YNNKEL (reference sequence). The V gene lost 3 bases and the J gene lost 1 base, with 7 bases spanning the gap. The CDR3 contains 13 residues. The CDR3 DNA follows: TGTGCCAGCAGCCAGGGCTCGTCCTACGAGCAGTACTTC. It encodes CASSQGSSYEQYF.

The rearrangement uses TRBV9 and TRBJ2-1; TRBD2 matches 7 bases. There are 15 residues in the CDR3. Germline CDR1 SGDLS, CDR2 YYNGEE. Trimming at V came to 4 bases and at J to 0 bases, leaving 4 bases not matched to a gene. This CDR3 is CASSPLADSYNEQFF. CDR3 DNA: TGTGCCAGCAGCCCCCTAGCGGACTCCTACAATGAGCAGTTCTTC.

For the CDR3, the DNA is TGTGCCAGCAGTTATCTTAGCTACAATGAGCAGTTCTTC. It encodes CASSYLSYNEQFF. The V and J genes are TRBV28 and TRBJ2-1; D remains ambiguous. Per the germline V gene, CDR1 is MDHEN and CDR2 is SYDVKM. V lost 4 bases, J lost 3 bases, and 7 bases lay in between. This CDR3 has 13 residues. Complete variable domain (other parts from reference TRBV28 and TRBJ2-1): DVKVTQSSRYLVKRTGEKVFLECVQDMDHENMFWYRQDPGLGLRLIYFSYDVKMKEKGDIPEGYSVSREKKERFSLILESASTNQTSMYLCASSYLSYNEQFFGPGTRLTVL.

This clone was observed a single time. The DNA of the CDR3 is TGCGCCAGCAGCCAAGGGGGACAGGGTGGCTATAATTCACCCCTCCACTTT. This gives the protein CASSQGGQGGYNSPLHF. The genes are TRBV4-1 and TRBJ1-6; the match to TRBD1 covers 9 bases. The CDR3 extends over 17 amino acids. J lost 3 bases, V lost 1 base, and 4 bases had no gene match. Per the germline V gene, CDR1 is MGHRA and CDR2 is YSYEKL.

The V gene is TRBV6-6, the J gene TRBJ1-5; D is undetermined. Germline lookup yields CDR1 MNHNY and CDR2 SVGAGI (reference sequence). Trimming cost V 4 bases and J 4 bases, with 5 bases left between them. The CDR3 loop spans 12 amino acids. CDR3 in amino acids: CASSWENQPQHF. The CDR3 nucleotides are TGTGCCAGCAGTTGGGAGAATCAGCCCCAGCATTTT.

This clone was detected many times. This same CDR3 is encoded by further DNA sequences in the sample. This chain uses TRBV5-1 with TRBJ2-1; 13 nucleotides align to TRBD2. V lost 4 bases and J lost 8; bases outside the gene matches: 6. In germline, CDR1 is SGHRS, CDR2 YFSETQ. This CDR3 spans 15 amino acids. The CDR3, as DNA: TGCGCCAGCAGCCTCGGACTAGCGGGAGTATATGAGCAGTTCTTC. Translation gives CASSLGLAGVYEQFF. The full variable domain, completed using reference TRBV5-1 and TRBJ2-1, is KAGVTQTPRYLIKTRGQQVTLSCSPISGHRSVSWYQQTPGQGLQFLFEYFSETQRNKGNFPGRFSGRQFSNSRSEMNVSTLELGDSALYLCASSLGLAGVYEQFFGPGTRLTVL.

The chain links TRBV28 to TRBJ1-3; D is perhaps TRBD1 (6 bases). Germline assignment: CDR1 MDHEN and CDR2 SYDVKM. The CDR3 runs 15 residues. V was cut by 1 base and J by 2 bases, with 9 bases left in between. CDR3 sequence: CASSLSGGPGNTIYF. The CDR3 region has the DNA TGTGCCAGCAGTTTATCCGGGGGGCCTGGAAACACCATATATTTT.

This chain connects TRBV25-1 to TRBJ1-3; the D is unclear. The germline V gene encodes CDR1 MGHDK and CDR2 SYGVNS. V lost 8 bases and J lost 0, with 20 bases in between. The CDR3 sequence is 17 residues long. CDR3 bases: TGTGCCAGCCGACCGCCAGGTGTGGGGAGCTCTGGAAACACCATATATTTT. Translated: CASRPPGVGSSGNTIYF.

The chain joins TRBV6-5 to TRBJ2-7, with 7 bases identical to TRBD2. This CDR3 contains 13 residues. The V and J ends lost 7 bases and 2 bases, in that order; junction bases with no gene match: 5. Germline lookup yields CDR1 MNHEY and CDR2 SVGAGI. DNA of the CDR3: TGTGCCAGCAAGCGGGACTACGCCTACGAGCAGTACTTC. Translation gives CASKRDYAYEQYF.

This sequence joins TRBV28 and TRBJ2-7, with TRBD1 matching over 8 bases. The CDR3 has 15 amino acids. Per germline, CDR1 MDHEN and CDR2 SYDVKM. J lost 3 bases, V lost 6 bases, and 10 bases had no gene match. CDR3 region: CASSSRQGPFYEQYF. As DNA, the CDR3 is TGTGCCAGCAGCTCAAGACAGGGGCCCTTCTACGAGCAGTACTTC.

V gene TRBV19 combines with J gene TRBJ2-1, with 8 bases fitting TRBD2. The CDR3 loop spans 14 amino acids. V shed 8 bases and J 5 bases; nucleotides not matched to a gene: 8. The germline V gene encodes CDR1 LNHDA and CDR2 SQIVND (reference sequence). The DNA of the CDR3 is TGTGCCAGTGGAAAGCGGGAGACCAACAATGAGCAGTTCTTC. It encodes CASGKRETNNEQFF.

The chain has TRBV4-1 and TRBJ1-5; 7 bases agree with TRBD1. Unmatched junction bases numbered 3, after V lost 4 bases and J lost 6 bases. Germline lookup yields CDR1 MGHRA and CDR2 YSYEKL. The length of the CDR3 is 13 residues. DNA for the CDR3: TGCGCCAGCAGCCCACAGGGGATTCAGCCCCAGCATTTT. It specifies CASSPQGIQPQHF.

A note on this clone: No DNA is shown, since the ends of the CDR3 on it are uncertain; the CDR3 is the one TCRdb lists. The chain has TRBV28 and TRBJ2-1; no DNA check was done on the table's D call, TRBD2. The CDR3 is 14 amino acids long, termini counted. Germline V gene data show CDR1 as MDHEN and CDR2 as SYDVKM. The CDR3 loop reads CASTSGGDRNEQFF.

The V call is TRBV11-3, the J call TRBJ2-3; maybe TRBD1 (5 bases). The CDR3 runs to 15 residues. Germline CDR1 is SGHNT and CDR2 is YENEEA. The V gene lost 5 bases and the J gene lost 0 bases, with 12 bases spanning the gap. The CDR3 protein is CASSEGHTSTDTQYF. The CDR3 region has the DNA TGTGCCAGCAGCGAAGGACACACTAGCACAGATACGCAGTATTTT. Together with reference TRBV11-3 and TRBJ2-3, the CDR3 gives the full variable domain: EAGVVQSPRYKIIEKKQPVAFWCNPISGHNTLYWYLQNLGQGPELLIRYENEEAVDDSQLPKDRFSAERLKGVDSTLKIQPAELGDSAVYLCASSEGHTSTDTQYFGPGTRLTVL.

This rearrangement joins TRBV5-1 to TRBJ2-7; the match to TRBD1 covers 10 bases. Germline V lookup: CDR1 SGHRS, CDR2 YFSETQ. Trimming at V came to 0 bases and at J to 3 bases, leaving 9 bases not matched to a gene. The CDR3 contains 17 residues. CDR3: CASSLDSRGQGRYEQYF. For the CDR3, the DNA is TGCGCCAGCAGCTTGGATTCGCGGGGACAGGGGCGCTACGAGCAGTACTTC.

V and J are TRBV27 and TRBJ2-2, with TRBD1 matching 8 bases. Trimming took 4 bases from V and 6 from J; bases not matched to a gene: 4. The germline gives CDR1 MNHEY, CDR2 SMNVEV (reference sequence). The CDR3 is 14 residues long. In nucleotides, the CDR3 is TGTGCCAGCAGTTCCCGGACAGGGCCCGGGGAGCTGTTTTTT. It specifies CASSSRTGPGELFF.

This clone was counted at least ten times. This rearrangement joins TRBV7-9 to TRBJ1-2, with D maybe TRBD1 (6 bases). There are 14 residues in the CDR3. CDR1 and CDR2 (germline): SEHNR, FQNEAQ (reference sequence). V gave up 1 base and J gave up 4 bases, with 10 bases separating them. CDR3 coding DNA: TGTGCCAGCAGCTTAGATCAGGGGATCTATGGCTACACCTTC. This codes for CASSLDQGIYGYTF. Variable domain in full (rest from reference TRBV7-9 and TRBJ1-2): DTGVSQNPRHKITKRGQNVTFRCDPISEHNRLYWYRQTLGQGPEFLTYFQNEAQLEKSRLLSDRFSAERPKGSFSTLEIQRTEQGDSAMYLCASSLDQGIYGYTFGSGTRLTVV.

As DNA, the CDR3 is TGTGCCAGCAGCCCCGGGAACGAGCAGTACTTC. Translated, it gives CASSPGNEQYF. The chain is built from TRBV6-5 and TRBJ2-7; D perhaps matches TRBD2 (5 bases). Germline lookup yields CDR1 MNHEY and CDR2 SVGAGI. The V gene lost 6 bases and the J gene lost 5 bases, with 8 bases spanning the gap. This CDR3 has 11 residues.

The chain is built from TRBV11-2 and TRBJ1-3; D is possibly TRBD1 (6 bases). CDR1 and CDR2 from the germline V gene are SGHAT and FQNNGV. This CDR3 comprises 14 residues. Trimming cost V 3 bases and J 2 bases, with 8 bases left between them. The CDR3 coding sequence is TGTGCCAGCAGCTTCCCAGGGGCTGGAAACACCATATATTTT. Translation gives CASSFPGAGNTIYF.

The chain employs TRBV27 and TRBJ2-2; no clear D gene. Trimming cost V 6 bases and J 1 base, with 9 bases left between them. The CDR3 is made up of 14 amino acids. Germline-derived CDR1 and CDR2 are MNHEY and SMNVEV (reference sequence). The DNA for the CDR3 is TGTGCCAGCAGGAAGGAGCAGAACACCGGGGAGCTGTTTTTT. It codes for CASRKEQNTGELFF.

This clone was observed once. The rearrangement uses TRBV3-1 (or the pseudogene TRBV3-2) and TRBJ1-4; a weak D match, TRBD1 (5 bases). V gave up 1 base and J gave up 4 bases, with 13 bases separating them. The CDR3 sequence is 16 residues long. CDR1 and CDR2 from the germline V gene are LGHDT and YNNKEL (reference sequence). Here the CDR3 reads CASSQGPGGINEKLFF. The CDR3 DNA reads TGTGCCAGCAGCCAAGGCCCGGGGGGGATTAATGAAAAACTGTTTTTT.

This clone was counted once. The V and J genes are TRBV29-1 and TRBJ2-6, with 12 bases identical to TRBD1. The CDR3 is 15 residues long. V lost 7 bases to trimming and J lost 4 bases; unmatched junction nucleotides: 5. Per germline, CDR1 SQVTM and CDR2 ANQGSEA. The CDR3 coding sequence is TGCAGCGCAGGGACAGGGGGCACCGGGGCCAACGTCCTGACTTTC. It is translated as CSAGTGGTGANVLTF.

This clone was observed a few times. This chain uses TRBV12-3 or TRBV12-4 with TRBJ1-5; D is uncertain. The V end was cut by 6 bases, the J end by 0 bases, with 6 bases between. The CDR3 consists of 13 residues. The CDR3, as DNA: TGTGCCAGCAGCTCGTATAGCAATCAGCCCCAGCATTTT. Its protein is CASSSYSNQPQHF.

The chain uses TRBV6-5 and TRBJ2-7; the match to TRBD2 covers 9 bases. The V segment lost 4 bases and the J segment 4 bases; nucleotides outside the gene matches: 8. In germline, CDR1 is MNHEY, CDR2 SVGAGI. The CDR3 consists of 15 residues. CDR3 residues: CASSFGGLAPYEQYF. CDR3 in DNA: TGTGCCAGCAGTTTCGGGGGACTAGCCCCTTACGAGCAGTACTTC.